This note documents a single T cell receptor beta chain sequence. Its target is not known. The PCR made use of 60 Vbeta and 13 Jbeta primers. Data came from immunoSEQ multiplex PCR; TCRdb stores just in-frame clones and leaves some out. The repertoire includes around 85,000 clones, 70% to 85% of them detected once, and 20% to 25% sits in the top ten. The germline CDR1 and CDR2 sequences are SNHLY and FYNNEI. V lost 8 bases, J lost 4 bases, and 14 bases lay in between. The CDR3 extends over 13 amino acids. This sample was taken from a study of cytomegalovirus exposure and HLA in healthy donors. Whole-study findings and limits: The authors excluded some V segments, including TRBV6-2 and TRBV6-3, as indistinguishable. The authors later linked a missense DCLRE1C variant to TCR beta V- and J-gene trimming. Analyses of presence and absence presupposed an approximately uniform sequencing depth across donors.

Sequenced: PBMCs. The chain couples TRBV2 to TRBJ2-5; D possibly corresponds to TRBD2 (6 bases). The receptor's source is a man between 25 and 39 years old in good health and CMV-seropositive. Written as DNA, the CDR3 is TGTGCCAGCGAGGGCGGGGCGGGAGAGACCCAGTACTTC. Amino acid sequence: CASEGGAGETQYF.